This T cell receptor (beta chain) appears in the sequencing data of a study of beta chain features in type 1 diabetes. Points from the study as a whole: At VDJ recombination sites, type 1 diabetes patients had fewer insertions and more deleted nucleotides.

This clone was counted only a few times. The antigen remains undetermined. Sequenced material consisted of expressed TCRB transcripts (all of the isolated RNA was reverse transcribed). Assay used: immunoSEQ multiplex PCR; TCRdb lists only in-frame clones, some missing. The data contain 150,000 or so clones, over 8.5% of them singletons. This CDR3 comprises 12 residues. The V end lost 2 bases, the J end lost 7 bases, and 7 bases lay between the germline ends. Germline CDR1 reads LGHNT; CDR2 reads FRNRAP. This TCR came from a man younger than 30 in good health. The chain uses TRBV12-5 and TRBJ2-3; D is ambiguous. The specimen was central memory CD4+ T cells from blood. CDR3 sequence reads: CASGLTYNTQYF. The CDR3 bases are TGTGCTAGTGGTTTGACCTATAATACGCAGTATTTT.